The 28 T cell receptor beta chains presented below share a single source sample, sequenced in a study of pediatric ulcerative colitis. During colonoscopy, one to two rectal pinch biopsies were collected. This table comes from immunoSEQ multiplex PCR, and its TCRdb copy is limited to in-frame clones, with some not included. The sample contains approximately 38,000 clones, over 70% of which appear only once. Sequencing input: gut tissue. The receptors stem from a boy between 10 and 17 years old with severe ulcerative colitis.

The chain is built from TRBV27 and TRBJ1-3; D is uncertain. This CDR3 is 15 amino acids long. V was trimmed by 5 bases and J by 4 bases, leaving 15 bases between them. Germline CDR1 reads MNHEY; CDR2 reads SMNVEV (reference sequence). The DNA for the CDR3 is TGTGCCAGCAGTCCAACGACGACACCCGGAAACACCATATATTTT. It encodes CASSPTTTPGNTIYF.

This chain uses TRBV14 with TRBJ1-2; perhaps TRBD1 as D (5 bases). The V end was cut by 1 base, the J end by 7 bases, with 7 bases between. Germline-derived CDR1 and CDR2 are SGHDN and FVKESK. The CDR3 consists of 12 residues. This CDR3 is CASSQAGFGYTF. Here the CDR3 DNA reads TGTGCCAGCAGCCAAGCAGGGTTTGGCTACACCTTC.

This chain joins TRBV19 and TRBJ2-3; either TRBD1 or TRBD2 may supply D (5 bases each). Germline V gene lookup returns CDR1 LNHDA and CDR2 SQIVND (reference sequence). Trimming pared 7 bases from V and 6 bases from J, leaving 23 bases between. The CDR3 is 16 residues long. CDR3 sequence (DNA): TGTGCCAGTACCCCTTCCCGGGGCCGAGTGGCGGATACGCAGTATTTT. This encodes CASTPSRGRVADTQYF.

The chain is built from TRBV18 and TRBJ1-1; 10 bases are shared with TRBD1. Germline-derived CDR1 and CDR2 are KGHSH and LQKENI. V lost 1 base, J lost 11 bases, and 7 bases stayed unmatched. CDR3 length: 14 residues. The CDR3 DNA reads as TGTGCCAGCTCACCACGGGGACAGGGGATTTTGGCTTTCTTT. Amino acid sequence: CASSPRGQGILAFF.

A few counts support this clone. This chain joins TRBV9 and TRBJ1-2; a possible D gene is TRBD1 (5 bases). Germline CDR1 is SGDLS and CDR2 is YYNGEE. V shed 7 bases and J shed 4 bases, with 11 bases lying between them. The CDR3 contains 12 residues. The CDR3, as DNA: TGTGCCAGCGCAGGGAGCGCCTATGGCTACACCTTC. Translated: CASAGSAYGYTF.

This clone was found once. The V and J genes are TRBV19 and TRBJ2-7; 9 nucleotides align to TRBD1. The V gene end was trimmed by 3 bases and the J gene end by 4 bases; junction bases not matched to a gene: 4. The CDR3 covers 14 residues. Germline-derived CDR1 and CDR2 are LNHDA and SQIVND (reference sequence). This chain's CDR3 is CASSIRDREYEQYF. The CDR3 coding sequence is TGTGCCAGTAGTATCAGGGACAGGGAGTACGAGCAGTACTTC.

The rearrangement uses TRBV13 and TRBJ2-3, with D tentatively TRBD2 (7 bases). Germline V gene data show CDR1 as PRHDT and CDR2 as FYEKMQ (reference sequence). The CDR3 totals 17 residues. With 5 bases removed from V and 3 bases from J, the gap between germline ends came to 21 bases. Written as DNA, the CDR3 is TGTGCCAGCAGCCCCACGGGGAGTGGGGGGGCGACAGATACGCAGTATTTT. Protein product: CASSPTGSGGATDTQYF.

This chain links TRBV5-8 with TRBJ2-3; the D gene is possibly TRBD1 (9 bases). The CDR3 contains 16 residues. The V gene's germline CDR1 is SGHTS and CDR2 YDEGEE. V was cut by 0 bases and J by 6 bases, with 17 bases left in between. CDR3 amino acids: CASSLVGQGLGDTQYF. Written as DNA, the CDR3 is TGTGCCAGCAGCTTGGTGGGACAGGGACTAGGGGATACGCAGTATTTT.

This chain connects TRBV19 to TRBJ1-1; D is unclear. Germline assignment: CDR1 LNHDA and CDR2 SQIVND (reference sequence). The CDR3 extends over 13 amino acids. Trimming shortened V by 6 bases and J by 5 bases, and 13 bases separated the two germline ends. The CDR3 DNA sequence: TGTGCCAGTAGAGAGCTTTTGGGGACTGAAGCTTTCTTT. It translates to CASRELLGTEAFF.

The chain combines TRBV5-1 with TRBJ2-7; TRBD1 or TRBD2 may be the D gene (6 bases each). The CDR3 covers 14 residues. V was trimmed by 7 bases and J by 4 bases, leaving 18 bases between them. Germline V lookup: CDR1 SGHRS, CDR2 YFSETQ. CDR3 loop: CASHRGPDEYEQYF. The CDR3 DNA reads TGCGCCAGCCATCGGGGGCCCGATGAGTACGAGCAGTACTTC. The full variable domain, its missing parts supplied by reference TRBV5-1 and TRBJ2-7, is KAGVTQTPRYLIKTRGQQVTLSCSPISGHRSVSWYQQTPGQGLQFLFEYFSETQRNKGNFPGRFSGRQFSNSRSEMNVSTLELGDSALYLCASHRGPDEYEQYFGPGTRLTVT.

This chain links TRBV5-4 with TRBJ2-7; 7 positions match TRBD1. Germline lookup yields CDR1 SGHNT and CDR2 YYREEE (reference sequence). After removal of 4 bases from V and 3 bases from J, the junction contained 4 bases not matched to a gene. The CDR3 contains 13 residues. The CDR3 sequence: CASSDTGDYEQYF. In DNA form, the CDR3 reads TGTGCCAGCAGCGATACAGGGGACTACGAGCAGTACTTC.

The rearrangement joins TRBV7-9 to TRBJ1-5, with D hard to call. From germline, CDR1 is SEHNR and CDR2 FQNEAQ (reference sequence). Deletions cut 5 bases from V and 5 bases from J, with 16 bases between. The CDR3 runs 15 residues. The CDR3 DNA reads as TGTGCCAGCAGCCAAGGCGAAAAATTCGATCAGCCCCAGCATTTT. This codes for CASSQGEKFDQPQHF.

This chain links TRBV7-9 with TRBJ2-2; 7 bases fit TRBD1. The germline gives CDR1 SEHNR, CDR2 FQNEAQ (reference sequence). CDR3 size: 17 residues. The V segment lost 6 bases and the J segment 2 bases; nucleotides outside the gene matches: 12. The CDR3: CASRVGTAGPNTGELFF. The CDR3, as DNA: TGTGCCAGCAGAGTCGGGACAGCAGGACCAAACACCGGGGAGCTGTTTTTT.

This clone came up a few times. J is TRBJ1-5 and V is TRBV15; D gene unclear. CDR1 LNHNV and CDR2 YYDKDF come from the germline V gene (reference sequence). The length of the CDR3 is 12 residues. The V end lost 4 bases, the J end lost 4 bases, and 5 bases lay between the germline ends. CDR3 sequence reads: CATSKRNQPQHF. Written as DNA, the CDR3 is TGTGCCACCAGCAAGAGGAATCAGCCCCAGCATTTT.

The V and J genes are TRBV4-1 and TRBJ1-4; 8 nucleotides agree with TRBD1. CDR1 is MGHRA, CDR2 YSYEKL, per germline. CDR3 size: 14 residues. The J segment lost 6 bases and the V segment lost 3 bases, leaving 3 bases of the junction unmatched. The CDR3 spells CASSHDRGDEKLFF. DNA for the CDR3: TGCGCCAGCAGCCACGACAGGGGTGATGAAAAACTGTTTTTT.

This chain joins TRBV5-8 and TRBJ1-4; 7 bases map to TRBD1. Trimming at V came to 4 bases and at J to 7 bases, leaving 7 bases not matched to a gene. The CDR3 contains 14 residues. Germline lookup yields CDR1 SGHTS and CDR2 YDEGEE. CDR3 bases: TGTGCCAGCAGCCGGGACAGAGGGCGTGAAAAACTGTTTTTT. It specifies CASSRDRGREKLFF.

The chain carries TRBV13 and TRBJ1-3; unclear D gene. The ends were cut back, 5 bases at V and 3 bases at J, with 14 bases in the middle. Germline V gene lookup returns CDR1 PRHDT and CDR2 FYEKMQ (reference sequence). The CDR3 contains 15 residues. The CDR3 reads CASSPWVANGNTIYF. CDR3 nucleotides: TGTGCCAGCAGCCCCTGGGTCGCAAATGGAAACACCATATATTTT.

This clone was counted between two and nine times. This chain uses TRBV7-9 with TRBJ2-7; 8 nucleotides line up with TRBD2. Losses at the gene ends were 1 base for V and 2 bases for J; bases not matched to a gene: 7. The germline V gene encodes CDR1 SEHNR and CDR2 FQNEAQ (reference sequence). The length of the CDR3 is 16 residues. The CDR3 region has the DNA TGTGCCAGCAGCTTAGAAACCGGGACTAGAACCTACGAGCAGTACTTC. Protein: CASSLETGTRTYEQYF.

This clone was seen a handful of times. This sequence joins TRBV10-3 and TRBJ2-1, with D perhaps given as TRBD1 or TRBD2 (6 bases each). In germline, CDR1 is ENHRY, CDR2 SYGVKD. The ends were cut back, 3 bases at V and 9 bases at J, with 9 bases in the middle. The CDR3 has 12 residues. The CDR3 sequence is CAISEGGGEQFF. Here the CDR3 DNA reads TGTGCCATCAGTGAAGGGGGAGGTGAGCAGTTCTTC.

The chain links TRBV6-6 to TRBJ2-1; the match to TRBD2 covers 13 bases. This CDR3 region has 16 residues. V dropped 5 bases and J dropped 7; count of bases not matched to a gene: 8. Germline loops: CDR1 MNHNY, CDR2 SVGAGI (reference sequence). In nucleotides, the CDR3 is TGTGCCAGCAGTCCCACTAGCGGGGGGGCATATAATGAGCAGTTCTTC. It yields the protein CASSPTSGGAYNEQFF.

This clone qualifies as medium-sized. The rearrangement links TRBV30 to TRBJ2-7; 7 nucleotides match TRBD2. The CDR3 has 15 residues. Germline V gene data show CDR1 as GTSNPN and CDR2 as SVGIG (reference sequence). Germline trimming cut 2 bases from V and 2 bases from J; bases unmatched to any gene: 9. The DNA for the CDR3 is TGTGCCTGGAGTTATCTGAGCGGGGCTGCCTACGAGCAGTACTTC. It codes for CAWSYLSGAAYEQYF.

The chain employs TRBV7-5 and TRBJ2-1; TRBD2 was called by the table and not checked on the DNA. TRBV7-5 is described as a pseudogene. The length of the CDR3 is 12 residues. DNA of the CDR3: TGTGCCAGCAGCCCGGGAGGGAATGAGCAGTTCTTC. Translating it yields CASSPGGNEQFF.

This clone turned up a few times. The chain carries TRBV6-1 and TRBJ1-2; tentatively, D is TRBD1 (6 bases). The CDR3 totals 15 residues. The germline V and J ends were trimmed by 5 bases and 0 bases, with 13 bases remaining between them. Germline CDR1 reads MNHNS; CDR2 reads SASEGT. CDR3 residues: CASSLARGANYGYTF. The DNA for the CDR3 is TGTGCCAGCAGTTTAGCCAGGGGAGCTAACTATGGCTACACCTTC.

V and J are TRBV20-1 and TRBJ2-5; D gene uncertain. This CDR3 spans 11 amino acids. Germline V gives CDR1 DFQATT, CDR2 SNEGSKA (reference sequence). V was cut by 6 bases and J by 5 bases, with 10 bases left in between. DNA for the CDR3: TGCAGTGCGCACGTCCAGGAGACCCAGTACTTC. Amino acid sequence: CSAHVQETQYF.

The chain's CDR3 is CASSFRLGEQYF. As DNA, the CDR3 is TGTGCCAGCAGTTTTCGGCTGGGGGAGCAGTACTTC. This chain links TRBV27 with TRBJ2-7; D uncertain. V was clipped by 3 bases and J by 7 bases, with 10 bases between them. The CDR3 sequence is 12 residues long. Germline assignment: CDR1 MNHEY and CDR2 SMNVEV (reference sequence).

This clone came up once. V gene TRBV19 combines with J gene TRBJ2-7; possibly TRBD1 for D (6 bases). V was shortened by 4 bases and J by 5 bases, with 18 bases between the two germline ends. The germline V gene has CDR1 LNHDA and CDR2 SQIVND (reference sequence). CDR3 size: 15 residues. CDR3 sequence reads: CASSTGTRWNHEQYF. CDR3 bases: TGTGCCAGTAGTACTGGGACACGTTGGAATCACGAGCAGTACTTC.

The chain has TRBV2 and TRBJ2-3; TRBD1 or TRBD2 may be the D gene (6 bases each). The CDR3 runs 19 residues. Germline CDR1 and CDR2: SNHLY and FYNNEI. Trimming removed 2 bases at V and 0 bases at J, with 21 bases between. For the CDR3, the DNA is TGTGCCAGCAGTGAACTAGACCCCGGGGGCTTTACTAGCACAGATACGCAGTATTTT. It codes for CASSELDPGGFTSTDTQYF.

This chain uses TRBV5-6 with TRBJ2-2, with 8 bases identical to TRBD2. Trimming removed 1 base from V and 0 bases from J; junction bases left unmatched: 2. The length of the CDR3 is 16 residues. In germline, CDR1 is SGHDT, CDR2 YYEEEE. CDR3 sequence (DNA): TGTGCCAGCAGCTTGAGAGCGGGGGCGAACACCGGGGAGCTGTTTTTT. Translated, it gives CASSLRAGANTGELFF.